Listed here are 11 T cell receptor beta chains from one sample, sequenced in a study of T cells after yellow fever vaccination. TCRdb passed the 5' RACE reads through MiXCR, listing each CDR3 protein once. The sample lists some 110,000 distinct CDR3 sequences; 5.5% to 8% were seen once. The source material was CD4+ T cells sorted from PBMCs, sampled roughly 47 days after the first yellow fever vaccination. These receptors were collected from a man aged 18 to 30 who received the YFV17D yellow fever vaccine.

Ten or more counts support this clonotype. V is TRBV7-8 and J is TRBJ1-5; 7 positions agree with TRBD1. V was pared by 1 base and J by 0 bases, with 9 bases of the junction left unmatched. Germline V gene data show CDR1 as SGHVS and CDR2 as FQNEAQ. There are 18 residues in the CDR3. The CDR3 loop is CASSLGRGGFYSNQPQHF. Here the CDR3 DNA reads TGTGCCAGCAGCTTAGGCAGGGGGGGATTTTATAGCAATCAGCCCCAGCATTTT.

The rearrangement uses TRBV7-9 and TRBJ1-2; TRBD1 agrees at 7 bases. CDR1 and CDR2 (germline): SEHNR, FQNEAQ (reference sequence). After removal of 5 bases from V and 4 bases from J, the junction contained 16 bases not matched to a gene. This CDR3 has 17 amino acids. The CDR3 sequence: CASSLPRGQAEGYGYTF. CDR3 nucleotide sequence: TGTGCCAGCAGCCTCCCAAGAGGACAGGCAGAAGGCTATGGCTACACCTTC.

In its sample, this clonotype ranks as medium-sized. The chain is built from TRBV7-9 and TRBJ2-5, with D perhaps TRBD1 or TRBD2 (5 bases each). Germline values: CDR1 SEHNR, CDR2 FQNEAQ (reference sequence). The CDR3 is 13 amino acids. V dropped 1 base and J dropped 5 bases, with 8 bases sitting between them. The CDR3 is CASSLVGTETQYF. CDR3 in DNA: TGTGCCAGCAGCTTAGTTGGGACGGAGACCCAGTACTTC.

Many counts were recorded for this clonotype. The CDR3 DNA reads as TGTGCCAGCAGCCAAGATGTAGCGGGGGAAGGCGAGCAGTACTTC. Translating gives CASSQDVAGEGEQYF. The chain uses TRBV3-1 and TRBJ2-7; 9 bases map to TRBD2. The CDR3 runs 15 residues. Germline values: CDR1 LGHDT, CDR2 YNNKEL (reference sequence). V gave up 0 bases and J gave up 6 bases; unmatched junction bases: 6.

In this sample, this clonotype turned up many times. The chain combines TRBV7-2 with TRBJ2-7, with D possibly matching TRBD1 (7 bases). Between the trimmed V and J ends, which lost 4 bases and 3 bases, there was a span of 10 bases. There are 13 residues in the CDR3. Germline loops: CDR1 SGHTA, CDR2 FQGNSA. Here the CDR3 DNA reads TGTGCCAGCAGCTCAGGGGGGCTCTACGAGCAGTACTTC. Encoded protein: CASSSGGLYEQYF.

Details on this clonotype: Its ends do not fully match the called genes, so a read error is possible. CDR3 bases: TGTGCCAGCAGCTCCACCGGGGGTCAGCCCCATCATTTT. Translating gives CASSSTGGQPHHF. This sequence joins TRBV7-9 and TRBJ1-5; a weak D match, TRBD1 (5 bases). CDR3 length equals 13 residues. In germline, CDR1 is SEHNR, CDR2 FQNEAQ (reference sequence). Together with reference TRBV7-9 and TRBJ1-5, the CDR3 gives the full variable domain: DTGVSQNPRHKITKRGQNVTFRCDPISEHNRLYWYRQTLGQGPEFLTYFQNEAQLEKSRLLSDRFSAERPKGSFSTLEIQRTEQGDSAMYLCASSSTGGQPHHFGDGTRLSIL.

The table lists this clonotype with many counts. V is TRBV5-1 and J is TRBJ2-7; 10 bases are a match to TRBD2. Germline V gene data show CDR1 as SGHRS and CDR2 as YFSETQ. The CDR3 loop spans 17 amino acids. The J segment lost 4 bases and the V segment lost 2 bases, leaving 12 bases of the junction unmatched. Written as DNA, the CDR3 is TGCGCCAGCAGCTTCTTCGCCACGAATAGCGGGGGGTACGAGCAGTACTTC. It is translated as CASSFFATNSGGYEQYF. Combining the CDR3 with reference TRBV5-1 and TRBJ2-7 gives the whole variable domain KAGVTQTPRYLIKTRGQQVTLSCSPISGHRSVSWYQQTPGQGLQFLFEYFSETQRNKGNFPGRFSGRQFSNSRSEMNVSTLELGDSALYLCASSFFATNSGGYEQYFGPGTRLTVT.

This clonotype was picked up many times. The V gene is TRBV28, the J gene TRBJ1-1; no firm D call. This CDR3 spans 14 amino acids. CDR1 and CDR2 from the germline V gene are MDHEN and SYDVKM. V lost 5 bases and J lost 3, with 13 bases in between. Here the CDR3 DNA reads TGTGCCAGCAGTATTGAACCGAGATACACTGAAGCTTTCTTT. This gives the protein CASSIEPRYTEAFF. Together with reference TRBV28 and TRBJ1-1, the CDR3 gives the full variable domain: DVKVTQSSRYLVKRTGEKVFLECVQDMDHENMFWYRQDPGLGLRLIYFSYDVKMKEKGDIPEGYSVSREKKERFSLILESASTNQTSMYLCASSIEPRYTEAFFGQGTRLTVV.

This clonotype was seen at least ten times. The chain employs TRBV4-3 and TRBJ1-6; 7 bases are shared with TRBD1. The germline CDR1 and CDR2 sequences are LGHNA and YSLEER. Unmatched junction bases numbered 11, after V lost 1 base and J lost 8 bases. The CDR3 spans 17 residues. CDR3 sequence reads: CASSQARTGDWHSPLHF. The DNA of the CDR3 is TGCGCCAGCAGCCAAGCCAGAACAGGGGATTGGCATTCACCCCTCCACTTT.

This clonotype came up many times. The chain combines TRBV4-3 with TRBJ2-5; the D gene is possibly TRBD1 (5 bases). Germline V CDR1 and CDR2: LGHNA, YSLEER. This CDR3 is 14 amino acids long. The V end lost 0 bases, the J end lost 6 bases, and 11 bases lay between the germline ends. This chain's CDR3 is CASSQDTGVKTQYF. CDR3 DNA sequence: TGCGCCAGCAGCCAAGATACAGGAGTGAAGACCCAGTACTTC.

This clonotype was seen many times. The CDR3 protein is CASSLNPGRLGNEQFF. CDR3 nucleotides: TGCGCCAGCAGCTTGAATCCAGGTCGTTTGGGGAATGAGCAGTTCTTC. V and J are TRBV5-1 and TRBJ2-1, with D unclear. This CDR3 region has 16 residues. Germline-derived CDR1 and CDR2 are SGHRS and YFSETQ. V gave up 1 base and J gave up 7 bases, with 18 bases separating them.